Listed here is a single TCR beta chain. Its matching antigen is unknown. The data derive from a study of cytomegalovirus exposure and HLA in healthy donors. Study results and caveats: Beyond CMV serostatus, there was no information to go on about immune exposure. It was reported that TCR beta sequences correctly inferred the HLA-A and HLA-B alleles for most subjects.

PCR amplification relied on 60 Vbeta primers (plus 13 Jbeta primers). Assay: immunoSEQ multiplex PCR; the TCRdb copy retains only in-frame clones and omits some. This sample has some 120,000 clones, with about four fifths found just once. From germline, CDR1 is SGDLS and CDR2 YYNGEE. CDR3 size: 16 residues. The V gene lost 4 bases and the J gene lost 0 bases, with 14 bases spanning the gap. Healthy bone marrow donors made up the donors. This sequence originates from a man aged 25-45 years in good health and CMV-seropositive. Specimen: PBMCs. This rearrangement joins TRBV9 to TRBJ1-3, with D perhaps TRBD1 (5 bases). CDR3 loop: CASSPVGGYSGNTIYF. The CDR3 nucleotides read TGTGCCAGCAGCCCCGTGGGGGGTTACTCTGGAAACACCATATATTTT. Based on the CDR3 plus reference TRBV9 and TRBJ1-3, the full variable domain is DSGVTQTPKHLITATGQRVTLRCSPRSGDLSVYWYQQSLDQGLQFLIQYYNGEERAKGNILERFSAQQFPDLHSELNLSSLELGDSALYFCASSPVGGYSGNTIYFGEGSWLTVV.